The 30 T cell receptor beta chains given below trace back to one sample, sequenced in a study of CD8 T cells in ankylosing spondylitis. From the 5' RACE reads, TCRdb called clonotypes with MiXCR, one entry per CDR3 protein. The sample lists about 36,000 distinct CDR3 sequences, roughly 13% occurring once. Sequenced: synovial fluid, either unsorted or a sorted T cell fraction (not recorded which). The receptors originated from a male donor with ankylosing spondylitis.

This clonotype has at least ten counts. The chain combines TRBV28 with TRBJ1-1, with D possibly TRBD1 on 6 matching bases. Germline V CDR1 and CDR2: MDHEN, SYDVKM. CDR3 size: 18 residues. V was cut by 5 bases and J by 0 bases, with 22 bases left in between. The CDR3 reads CASSRPGGGIFVNTEAFF. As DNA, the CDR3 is TGTGCCAGCAGTAGGCCCGGGGGGGGCATTTTCGTGAACACTGAAGCTTTCTTT.

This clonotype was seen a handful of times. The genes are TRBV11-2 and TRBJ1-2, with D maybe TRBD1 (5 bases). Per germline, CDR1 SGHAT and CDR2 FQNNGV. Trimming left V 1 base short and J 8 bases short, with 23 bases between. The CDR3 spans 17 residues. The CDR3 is CASSLGPTQPRGTGYTF. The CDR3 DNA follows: TGTGCCAGCAGCTTAGGCCCCACACAGCCACGGGGGACGGGCTACACCTTC.

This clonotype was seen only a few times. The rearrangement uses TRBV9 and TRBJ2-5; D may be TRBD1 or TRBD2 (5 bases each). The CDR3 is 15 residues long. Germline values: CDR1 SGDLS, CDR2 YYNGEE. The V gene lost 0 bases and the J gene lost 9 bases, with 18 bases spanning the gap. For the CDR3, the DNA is TGTGCCAGCAGCGTAGGGGTCGGGGCCCTAATTGCCCAGTACTTC. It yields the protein CASSVGVGALIAQYF.

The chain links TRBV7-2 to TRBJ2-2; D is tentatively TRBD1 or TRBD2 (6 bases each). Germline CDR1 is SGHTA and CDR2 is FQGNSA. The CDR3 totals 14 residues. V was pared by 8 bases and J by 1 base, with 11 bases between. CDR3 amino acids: CASRTAGNTGELFF. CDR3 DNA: TGTGCCAGCCGGACAGCGGGGAACACCGGGGAGCTGTTTTTT.

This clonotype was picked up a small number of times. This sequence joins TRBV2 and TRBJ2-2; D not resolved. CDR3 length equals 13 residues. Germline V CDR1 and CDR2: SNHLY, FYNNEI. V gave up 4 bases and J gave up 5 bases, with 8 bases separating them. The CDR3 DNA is TGTGCCAGCAGTGTGAGCTTTACCGGGGAGCTGTTTTTT. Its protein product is CASSVSFTGELFF.

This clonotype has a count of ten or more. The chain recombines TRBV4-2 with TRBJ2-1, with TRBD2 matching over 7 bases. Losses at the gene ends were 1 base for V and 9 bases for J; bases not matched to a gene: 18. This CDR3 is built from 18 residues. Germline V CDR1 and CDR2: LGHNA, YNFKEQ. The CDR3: CASSQVGEGGPVPVEQFF. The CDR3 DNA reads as TGTGCCAGCAGCCAAGTCGGTGAGGGAGGGCCAGTACCCGTTGAGCAGTTCTTC.

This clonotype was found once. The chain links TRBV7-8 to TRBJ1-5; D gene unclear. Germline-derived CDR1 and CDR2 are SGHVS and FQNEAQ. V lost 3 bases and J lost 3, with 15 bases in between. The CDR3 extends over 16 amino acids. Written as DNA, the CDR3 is TGTGCCAGCAGCTTTCCGGCCTACCAGGCCAATCAGCCCCAGCATTTT. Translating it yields CASSFPAYQANQPQHF.

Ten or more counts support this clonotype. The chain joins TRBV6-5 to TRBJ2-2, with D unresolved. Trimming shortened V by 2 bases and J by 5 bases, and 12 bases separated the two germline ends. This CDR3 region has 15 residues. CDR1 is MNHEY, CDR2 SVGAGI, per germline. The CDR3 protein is CASSYTRLRTGELFF. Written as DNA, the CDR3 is TGTGCCAGCAGTTACACCCGACTGAGGACCGGGGAGCTGTTTTTT.

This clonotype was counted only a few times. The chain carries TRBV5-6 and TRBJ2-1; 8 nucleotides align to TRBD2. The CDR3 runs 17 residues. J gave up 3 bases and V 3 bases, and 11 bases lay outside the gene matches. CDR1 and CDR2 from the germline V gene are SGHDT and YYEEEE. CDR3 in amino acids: CASSSMTLAGFYNEQFF. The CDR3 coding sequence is TGTGCCAGCAGCTCCATGACGCTAGCGGGTTTCTACAATGAGCAGTTCTTC.

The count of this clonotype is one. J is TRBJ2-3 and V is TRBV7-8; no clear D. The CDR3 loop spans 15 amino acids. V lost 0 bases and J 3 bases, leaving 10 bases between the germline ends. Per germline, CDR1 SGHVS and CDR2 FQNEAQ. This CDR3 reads CASSLALWATDTQYF. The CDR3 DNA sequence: TGTGCCAGCAGCTTAGCCCTTTGGGCTACAGATACGCAGTATTTT.

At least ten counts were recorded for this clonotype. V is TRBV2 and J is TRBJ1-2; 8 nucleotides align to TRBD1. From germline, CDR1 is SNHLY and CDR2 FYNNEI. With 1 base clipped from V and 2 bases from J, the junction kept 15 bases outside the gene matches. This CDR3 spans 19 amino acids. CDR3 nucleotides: TGTGCCAGCAGTGAAGATTCGGAGGGACAGGCCCTCTCCAACTATGGCTACACCTTC. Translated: CASSEDSEGQALSNYGYTF.

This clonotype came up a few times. For the CDR3, the DNA is TGCGCCAGCAGCCAAGGTAGCAGCTCCTACAATGAGCAGTTCTTC. This gives the protein CASSQGSSSYNEQFF. The rearrangement uses TRBV4-3 and TRBJ2-1; D ambiguous. This CDR3 is 15 amino acids long. V was clipped by 1 base and J by 0 bases, with 7 bases between them. Germline loops: CDR1 LGHNA, CDR2 YSLEER.

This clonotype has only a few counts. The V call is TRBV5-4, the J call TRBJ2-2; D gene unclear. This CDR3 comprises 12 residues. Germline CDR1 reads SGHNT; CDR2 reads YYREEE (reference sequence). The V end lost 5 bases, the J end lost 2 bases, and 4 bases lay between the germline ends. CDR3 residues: CASRYNTGELFF. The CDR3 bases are TGTGCCAGCAGGTACAACACCGGGGAGCTGTTTTTT.

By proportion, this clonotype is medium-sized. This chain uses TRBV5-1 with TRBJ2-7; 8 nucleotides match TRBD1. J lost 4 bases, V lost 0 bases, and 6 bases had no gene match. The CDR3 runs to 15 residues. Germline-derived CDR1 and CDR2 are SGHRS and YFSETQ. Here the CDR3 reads CASSLGTGPRYEQYF. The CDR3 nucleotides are TGCGCCAGCAGCTTGGGGACAGGGCCAAGGTACGAGCAGTACTTC.

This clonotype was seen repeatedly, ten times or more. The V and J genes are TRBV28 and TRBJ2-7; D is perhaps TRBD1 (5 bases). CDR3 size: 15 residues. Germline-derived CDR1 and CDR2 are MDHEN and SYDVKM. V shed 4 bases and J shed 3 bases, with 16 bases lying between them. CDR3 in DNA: TGTGCCAGCAGTTCCCCCTGGCAGGGTTACTACGAGCAGTACTTC. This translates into CASSSPWQGYYEQYF. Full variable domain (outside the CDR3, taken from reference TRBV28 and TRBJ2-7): DVKVTQSSRYLVKRTGEKVFLECVQDMDHENMFWYRQDPGLGLRLIYFSYDVKMKEKGDIPEGYSVSREKKERFSLILESASTNQTSMYLCASSSPWQGYYEQYFGPGTRLTVT.

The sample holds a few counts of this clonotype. CDR3: CASSSPGTGGPMNTEAFF. CDR3 DNA: TGTGCCAGCAGTTCACCCGGGACAGGGGGCCCGATGAACACTGAAGCTTTCTTT. V and J are TRBV27 and TRBJ1-1; 12 positions match TRBD1. V was pared by 4 bases and J by 0 bases, with 9 bases of the junction left unmatched. Germline V CDR1 and CDR2: MNHEY, SMNVEV (reference sequence). The CDR3 sequence is 18 residues long.

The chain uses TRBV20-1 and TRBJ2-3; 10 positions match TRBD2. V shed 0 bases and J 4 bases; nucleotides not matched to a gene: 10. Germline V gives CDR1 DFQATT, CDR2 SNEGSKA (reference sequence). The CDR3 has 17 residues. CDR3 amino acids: CSARDRGTSVRADTQYF. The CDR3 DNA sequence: TGCAGTGCTAGAGATCGCGGGACTAGCGTAAGGGCAGATACGCAGTATTTT.

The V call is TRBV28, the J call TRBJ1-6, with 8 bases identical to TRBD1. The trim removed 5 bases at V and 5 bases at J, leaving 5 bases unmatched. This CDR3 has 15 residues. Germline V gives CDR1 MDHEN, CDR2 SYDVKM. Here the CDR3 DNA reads TGTGCCAGCAGTCCCGGACAGGGAGATAATTCACCCCTCCACTTT. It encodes CASSPGQGDNSPLHF.

The CDR3 spells CASSVGGSLREKLFF. CDR3 DNA: TGTGCCAGCAGCGTAGGAGGGAGCCTGAGGGAAAAACTGTTTTTT. The V gene is TRBV9, the J gene TRBJ1-4, with D unclear. CDR3 length: 15 amino acids. CDR1 is SGDLS, CDR2 YYNGEE, per germline. The germline V and J ends were trimmed by 0 bases and 8 bases, with 14 bases remaining between them. The complete variable domain, with remaining parts taken from reference TRBV9 and TRBJ1-4, reads DSGVTQTPKHLITATGQRVTLRCSPRSGDLSVYWYQQSLDQGLQFLIQYYNGEERAKGNILERFSAQQFPDLHSELNLSSLELGDSALYFCASSVGGSLREKLFFGSGTQLSVL.

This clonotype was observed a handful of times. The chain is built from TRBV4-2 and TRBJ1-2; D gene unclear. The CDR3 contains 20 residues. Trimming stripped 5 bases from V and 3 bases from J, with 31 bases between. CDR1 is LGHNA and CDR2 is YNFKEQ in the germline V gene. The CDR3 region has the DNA TGTGCCAGCAGCGCTTGGGATCGGGCCAGTTTTTGGGAGGACTACTATGGCTACACCTTC. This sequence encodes CASSAWDRASFWEDYYGYTF.

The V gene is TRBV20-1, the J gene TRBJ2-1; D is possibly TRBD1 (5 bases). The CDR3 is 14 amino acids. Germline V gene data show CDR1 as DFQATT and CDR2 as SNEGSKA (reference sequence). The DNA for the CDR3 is TGCAGCTGGGGCCTGGGTGCGGACTACAATGAGCAGTTCTTC. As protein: CSWGLGADYNEQFF.

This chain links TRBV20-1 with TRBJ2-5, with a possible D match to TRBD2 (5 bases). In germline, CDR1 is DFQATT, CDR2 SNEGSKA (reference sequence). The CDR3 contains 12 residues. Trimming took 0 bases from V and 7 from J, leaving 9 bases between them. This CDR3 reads CSARDHAGTQYF. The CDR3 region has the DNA TGCAGTGCTAGAGATCATGCGGGGACCCAGTACTTC.

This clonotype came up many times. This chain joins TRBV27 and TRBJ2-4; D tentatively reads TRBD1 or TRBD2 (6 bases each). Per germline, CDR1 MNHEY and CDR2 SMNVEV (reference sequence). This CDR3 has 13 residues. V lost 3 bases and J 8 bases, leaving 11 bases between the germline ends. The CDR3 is CASSLNREDIQYF. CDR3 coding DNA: TGTGCCAGCAGTTTGAACAGGGAGGACATTCAGTACTTC.

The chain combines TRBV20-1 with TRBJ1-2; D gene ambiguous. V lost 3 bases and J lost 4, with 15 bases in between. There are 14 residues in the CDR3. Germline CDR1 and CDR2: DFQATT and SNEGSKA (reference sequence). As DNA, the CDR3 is TGCAGTGCTAGGGAGTCGACACGCGCCTATGGCTACACCTTC. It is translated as CSARESTRAYGYTF.

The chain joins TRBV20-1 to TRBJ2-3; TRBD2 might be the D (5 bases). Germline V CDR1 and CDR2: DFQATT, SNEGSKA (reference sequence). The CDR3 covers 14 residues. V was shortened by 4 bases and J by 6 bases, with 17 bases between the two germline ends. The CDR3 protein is CSAIEGGDADTQYF. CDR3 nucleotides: TGCAGTGCTATCGAAGGAGGAGATGCGGATACGCAGTATTTT.

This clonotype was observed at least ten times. CDR3 nucleotides: TGCAGTGCTATAACAGGGGGGAGAGACACCGGGGAGCTGTTTTTT. Translated, it gives CSAITGGRDTGELFF. The rearrangement uses TRBV20-1 and TRBJ2-2; TRBD1 matches at 8 bases. V gave up 4 bases and J gave up 3 bases; unmatched junction bases: 7. Germline V gene data show CDR1 as DFQATT and CDR2 as SNEGSKA (reference sequence). The CDR3 loop spans 15 amino acids.

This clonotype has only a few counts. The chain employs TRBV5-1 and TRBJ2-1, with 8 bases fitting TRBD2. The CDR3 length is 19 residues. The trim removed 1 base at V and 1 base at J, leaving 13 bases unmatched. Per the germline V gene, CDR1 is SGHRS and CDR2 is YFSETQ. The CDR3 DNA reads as TGCGCCAGCAGCTTGTTAATGACTAGCGCCAGAATTTCCTACAATGAGCAGTTCTTC. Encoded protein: CASSLLMTSARISYNEQFF.

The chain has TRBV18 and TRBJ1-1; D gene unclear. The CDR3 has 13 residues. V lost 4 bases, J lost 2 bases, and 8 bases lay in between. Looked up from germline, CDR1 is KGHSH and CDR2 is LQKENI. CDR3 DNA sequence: TGTGCCAGCTCACTCCTGTTAAACACTGAAGCTTTCTTT. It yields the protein CASSLLLNTEAFF.

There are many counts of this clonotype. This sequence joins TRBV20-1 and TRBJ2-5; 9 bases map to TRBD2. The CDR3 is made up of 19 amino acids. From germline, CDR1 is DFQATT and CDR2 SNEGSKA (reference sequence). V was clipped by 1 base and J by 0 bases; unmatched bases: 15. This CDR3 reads CSARGYFELVAGDQETQYF. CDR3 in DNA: TGCAGTGCTAGAGGATACTTTGAGTTGGTAGCGGGAGACCAAGAGACCCAGTACTTC.

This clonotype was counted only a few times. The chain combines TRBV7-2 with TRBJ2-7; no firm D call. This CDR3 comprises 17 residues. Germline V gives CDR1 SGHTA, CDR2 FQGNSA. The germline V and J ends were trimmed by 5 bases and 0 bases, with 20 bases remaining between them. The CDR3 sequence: CASSHGSTAVYSYEQYF. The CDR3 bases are TGTGCCAGCAGCCACGGGTCGACTGCTGTTTACTCCTACGAGCAGTACTTC.